This T cell receptor beta chain was observed in a study of shared clonotypes between healthy human individuals. Naive CD8 cells were CD45RO-negative, positively selected for CCR7, excluding terminally differentiated effector memory CD45RA+ cells. Sequenced by immunoSEQ multiplex PCR; TCRdb stores in-frame clones only, minus some. The sample includes hundreds of thousands of clones, 92% seen only once; the top ten take about 24%. This CDR3 has 13 residues. Germline assignment: CDR1 MNHEY and CDR2 SMNVEV (reference sequence). Regarding this clone: The junction shows a germline mismatch at one end, possibly a read error.

The V gene is TRBV27, the J gene TRBJ2-7; 10 bases match TRBD1. The TCR comes from a man aged 25 to 45 in good health. The source material was naive CD8+ T cells sorted from blood. The CDR3 loop is CASSHLPDRGQNF. The CDR3 nucleotides read TGTGCCAGCAGTCACTTACCCGACAGGGGGCAGAACTTC.